The 21 T cell receptor beta chains listed next were all sequenced from one sample in a study of control samples from healthy donors and cancer patients. The method was immunoSEQ multiplex PCR; TCRdb's version includes in-frame clones alone and lacks a portion of them. The top ten clones hold around 1.7% of a sample with 120,000 or so clones, approximately 84% of them seen once. Sequencing input: blood. All receptors derive from a man between 18 and 35 years old in good health.

The chain has TRBV21-1 and TRBJ2-1; the table calls TRBD2, which could not be checked here. TRBV21-1 is a recognized pseudogene. The CDR3 length is 19 residues. CDR3 region: CASSKGELGLAGSYNEQFF. CDR3 nucleotides: TGTGCCAGCAGCAAAGGGGAGCTAGGACTAGCGGGATCTTACAATGAGCAGTTCTTC.

The gene calls are TRBV19 and TRBJ2-1, with TRBD2 matching over 7 bases. The germline CDR1 and CDR2 sequences are LNHDA and SQIVND (reference sequence). J gave up 4 bases and V 5 bases, and 20 bases lay outside the gene matches. This CDR3 has 19 amino acids. DNA for the CDR3: TGTGCCAGTAGTCCTCATGGGGGGAACCGGGAGGCAAAATACAATGAGCAGTTCTTC. Protein sequence: CASSPHGGNREAKYNEQFF.

This rearrangement joins TRBV7-2 to TRBJ2-1; D is possibly TRBD2 (5 bases). The V end was cut by 2 bases, the J end by 0 bases, with 8 bases between. CDR3 length: 15 amino acids. Germline V gives CDR1 SGHTA, CDR2 FQGNSA. CDR3 bases: TGTGCCAGCAGCTTAAGAGGGAGCTCCTACAATGAGCAGTTCTTC. Translated: CASSLRGSSYNEQFF.

Only one count was recorded for this clone. This chain joins TRBV5-4 and TRBJ2-5; D assignment may be TRBD1 or TRBD2 (5 bases each). V was shortened by 4 bases and J by 3 bases, with 16 bases between the two germline ends. Germline V lookup: CDR1 SGHNT, CDR2 YYREEE (reference sequence). CDR3 length: 15 residues. The CDR3 region is CASSTSMLGEETQYF. In nucleotides, the CDR3 is TGTGCCAGCAGCACCTCTATGCTGGGGGAAGAGACCCAGTACTTC.

The V and J genes are TRBV10-3 and TRBJ2-1; D is possibly TRBD1 (6 bases). This CDR3 contains 15 residues. In germline, CDR1 is ENHRY, CDR2 SYGVKD. V gave up 6 bases and J gave up 5 bases, with 17 bases separating them. For the CDR3, the DNA is TGTGCCATCAGGGAACAGGGCTTCATCAACAATGAGCAGTTCTTC. Protein sequence: CAIREQGFINNEQFF.

In its sample, this clone was seen once. This chain connects TRBV19 to TRBJ1-1; 9 nucleotides agree with TRBD1. The CDR3 covers 14 residues. Germline V lookup: CDR1 LNHDA, CDR2 SQIVND (reference sequence). After removal of 8 bases from V and 3 bases from J, the junction contained 7 bases not matched to a gene. CDR3 nucleotides: TGTGCCAGTGGTGGACAGGGGAGTTACACTGAAGCTTTCTTT. As protein: CASGGQGSYTEAFF.

This clone has only a few counts. The chain employs TRBV2 and TRBJ2-1, with a possible D match to TRBD2 (5 bases). The V end lost 4 bases, the J end lost 2 bases, and 12 bases lay between the germline ends. This CDR3 region has 15 residues. CDR1 SNHLY and CDR2 FYNNEI come from the germline V gene. The CDR3 nucleotides are TGTGCCAGCAGTGGGTTGAGGGCACCCTACAATGAGCAGTTCTTC. Its protein is CASSGLRAPYNEQFF.

The chain has TRBV19 and TRBJ2-3, with TRBD1 matching 7 bases. This CDR3 has 16 residues. The V gene end was trimmed by 6 bases and the J gene end by 4 bases; junction bases not matched to a gene: 13. CDR1 and CDR2 (germline): LNHDA, SQIVND (reference sequence). CDR3 DNA sequence: TGTGCCAGTAGCACTGGGCGACAGGGTTCAGCAGATACGCAGTATTTT. Its protein is CASSTGRQGSADTQYF.

The chain has TRBV6-6 and TRBJ2-2; D possibly corresponds to TRBD2 (6 bases). From germline, CDR1 is MNHNY and CDR2 SVGAGI (reference sequence). With 0 bases removed from V and 7 bases from J, the gap between germline ends came to 12 bases. CDR3 length: 15 amino acids. This chain's CDR3 is CASSYSIAGYGELFF. In nucleotides, the CDR3 is TGTGCCAGCAGTTACTCGATTGCGGGGTACGGGGAGCTGTTTTTT.

A few counts support this clone. The chain has TRBV14 and TRBJ2-3, with 14 bases matching TRBD2. Germline lookup yields CDR1 SGHDN and CDR2 FVKESK. CDR3 length: 19 amino acids. V trimming: 1 base; J trimming: 3 bases; junction bases outside the gene matches: 9. CDR3 sequence: CASSQGIRGLAGVTDTQYF. CDR3 nucleotide sequence: TGTGCCAGCAGCCAAGGAATACGGGGACTAGCGGGAGTGACAGATACGCAGTATTTT.

This chain links TRBV24-1 with TRBJ2-1; 11 bases match TRBD2. Germline loops: CDR1 KGHDR, CDR2 SFDVKD. Unmatched junction bases numbered 4, after V lost 6 bases and J lost 7 bases. The CDR3 is 14 amino acids. The CDR3 DNA follows: TGTGCCACCAGTCTTAGCGGGAGGGGGAATGAGCAGTTCTTC. Amino acids: CATSLSGRGNEQFF.

As DNA, the CDR3 is TGTGCCACCAGCAGAGAGGGACTAGCGGGATACGAGCAGTACTTC. This codes for CATSREGLAGYEQYF. The chain recombines TRBV15 with TRBJ2-7; 13 positions agree with TRBD2. The length of the CDR3 is 15 residues. J was trimmed by 4 bases and V by 0 bases; bases with no gene match: 0. The V gene's germline CDR1 is LNHNV and CDR2 YYDKDF (reference sequence).

The chain recombines TRBV5-1 with TRBJ1-2; 9 bases align to TRBD1. The V segment lost 4 bases and the J segment 5 bases; nucleotides outside the gene matches: 9. From germline, CDR1 is SGHRS and CDR2 YFSETQ. The CDR3 is 15 residues long. The CDR3 DNA is TGCGCCAGCAGCCTATATCCCGGGACAGGGTATGGCTACACCTTC. It yields the protein CASSLYPGTGYGYTF. Full variable domain (outside the CDR3, taken from reference TRBV5-1 and TRBJ1-2): KAGVTQTPRYLIKTRGQQVTLSCSPISGHRSVSWYQQTPGQGLQFLFEYFSETQRNKGNFPGRFSGRQFSNSRSEMNVSTLELGDSALYLCASSLYPGTGYGYTFGSGTRLTVV.

In its sample, this clone was seen once. The V call is TRBV10-3, the J call TRBJ2-1; TRBD2 matches at 9 bases. The V gene end was trimmed by 0 bases and the J gene end by 6 bases; junction bases not matched to a gene: 9. CDR1 is ENHRY, CDR2 SYGVKD, per germline. The CDR3 has 17 amino acids. CDR3 DNA sequence: TGTGCCATCAGTGAGTCGAAGGAGACTAGCGGTATCAATGAGCAGTTCTTC. As protein: CAISESKETSGINEQFF.

Only one count was recorded for this clone. The chain is built from TRBV6-4 and TRBJ1-1; D perhaps matches TRBD1 (5 bases). The CDR3 sequence is 14 residues long. Germline V gene sequence: CDR1 MRHNA, CDR2 SNTAGT. Trimming left V 2 bases short and J 4 bases short, with 11 bases between. CDR3 bases: TGTGCCAGCAGTGACAGGCAGGGTGGCACTGAAGCTTTCTTT. Amino acids: CASSDRQGGTEAFF.

This clone was detected a few times. The DNA for the CDR3 is TGTGCCAGCAGCTTAAATCGGCGGACAGGGGGAAGGGGAGGAGATACGCAGTATTTT. Protein: CASSLNRRTGGRGGDTQYF. The chain couples TRBV7-3 to TRBJ2-3, with 10 bases that match TRBD1. Germline V CDR1 and CDR2: SGHTA, FQGTGA. This CDR3 spans 19 amino acids. The ends lost 1 base at V and 5 bases at J; junction bases unmatched: 15.

The chain recombines TRBV6-2 or TRBV6-3 with TRBJ2-2; D call uncertain. CDR1 is MNHEY, CDR2 SVGEGT, per germline. The CDR3 is 14 residues long. Trimming took 3 bases from V and 4 from J, leaving 9 bases between them. The CDR3 nucleotides read TGTGCCAGCAGTTATAAGCAATTCACCGGGGAGCTGTTTTTT. Translated, it gives CASSYKQFTGELFF.

The chain employs TRBV5-6 and TRBJ1-1; no clear D gene. The CDR3 runs to 13 residues. The germline V gene encodes CDR1 SGHDT and CDR2 YYEEEE. Between the trimmed V and J ends, which lost 1 base and 4 bases, there was a span of 8 bases. The CDR3 DNA sequence: TGTGCCAGCAGCTTGTGGTACGGCACTGAAGCTTTCTTT. Translated: CASSLWYGTEAFF.

The chain is built from TRBV30 and TRBJ2-5; 7 bases map to TRBD2. Germline V gene sequence: CDR1 GTSNPN, CDR2 SVGIG (reference sequence). J gave up 5 bases and V 5 bases, and 11 bases lay outside the gene matches. The CDR3 is 14 residues long. DNA of the CDR3: TGTGCCTGGGCCAAGGGGAGGGCTAGGGAGACCCAGTACTTC. Encoded protein: CAWAKGRARETQYF.

The chain links TRBV5-1 to TRBJ1-6, with D perhaps TRBD1 (5 bases). In germline, CDR1 is SGHRS, CDR2 YFSETQ. The CDR3 spans 16 residues. The ends were cut back, 0 bases at V and 0 bases at J, with 7 bases in the middle. CDR3 residues: CASSLEGSSYNSPLHF. DNA of the CDR3: TGCGCCAGCAGCTTGGAGGGGAGCTCCTATAATTCACCCCTCCACTTT.

The sample holds one count of this clone. For the CDR3, the DNA is TGTGCCAGTAGTATCGAGCGGGGTTTTGGTACAGATACGCAGTATTTT. Its translation: CASSIERGFGTDTQYF. The chain is built from TRBV19 and TRBJ2-3, with 7 bases that match TRBD2. V lost 3 bases and J lost 3; bases outside the gene matches: 9. The CDR3 has 16 residues. The germline CDR1 and CDR2 sequences are LNHDA and SQIVND (reference sequence).